The clone carrying this TCR beta chain was seen a few times. This entry is derived from a study of T cells in Graves' hyperthyroidism and ophthalmopathy. Study overall: Staff took peripheral blood when the initial diagnosis was made, before any treatment began.

Regions amplified from RNA transcripts were the TCR beta CDR3 regions. TCR CDR3 underwent first-round RT-PCR with the HTBI primer set. TCRdb re-called the multiplex PCR reads through MiXCR, storing one row per CDR3 protein. The table has 700,000 or so distinct CDR3 sequences, about 17% seen once. V was pared by 4 bases and J by 2 bases, with 10 bases of the junction left unmatched. This CDR3 is built from 16 residues. Germline V gene lookup returns CDR1 LNHDA and CDR2 SQIVND (reference sequence). The chain has TRBV19 and TRBJ1-2, with 7 bases matching TRBD1. Sequences were obtained from blood. The source is a young man with Graves' hyperthyroidism. CDR3 sequence (DNA): TGTGCCAGTAGTAATCGCGGACAGGCACGAAACTATGGCTACACCTTC. Its protein is CASSNRGQARNYGYTF.